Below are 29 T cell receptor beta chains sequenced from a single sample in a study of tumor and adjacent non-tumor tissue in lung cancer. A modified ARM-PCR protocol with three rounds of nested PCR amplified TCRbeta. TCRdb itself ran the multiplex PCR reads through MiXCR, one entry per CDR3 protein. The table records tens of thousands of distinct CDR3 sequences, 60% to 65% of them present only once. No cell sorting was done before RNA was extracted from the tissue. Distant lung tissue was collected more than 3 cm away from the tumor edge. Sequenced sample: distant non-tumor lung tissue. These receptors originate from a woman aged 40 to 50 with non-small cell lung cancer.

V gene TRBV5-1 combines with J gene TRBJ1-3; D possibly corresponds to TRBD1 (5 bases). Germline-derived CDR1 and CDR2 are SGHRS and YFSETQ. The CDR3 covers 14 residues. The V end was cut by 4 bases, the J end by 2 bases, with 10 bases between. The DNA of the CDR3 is TGCGCCAGCAGCCCCGGGACCGCTGGAAACACCATATATTTT. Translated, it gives CASSPGTAGNTIYF.

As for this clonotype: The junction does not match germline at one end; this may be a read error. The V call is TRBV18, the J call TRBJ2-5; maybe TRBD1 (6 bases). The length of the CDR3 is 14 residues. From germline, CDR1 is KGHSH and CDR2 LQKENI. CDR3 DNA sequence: TGTGCCAACTCAGGGGTCGGCCTACAAGAGACCCAGTACTTC. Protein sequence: CANSGVGLQETQYF.

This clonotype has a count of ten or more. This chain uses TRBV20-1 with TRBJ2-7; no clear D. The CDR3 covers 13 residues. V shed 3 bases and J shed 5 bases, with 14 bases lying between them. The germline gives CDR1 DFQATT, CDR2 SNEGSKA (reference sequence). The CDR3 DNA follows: TGCAGTGCTAGCCGGGTTGGATCCGACGAGCAGTACTTC. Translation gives CSASRVGSDEQYF.

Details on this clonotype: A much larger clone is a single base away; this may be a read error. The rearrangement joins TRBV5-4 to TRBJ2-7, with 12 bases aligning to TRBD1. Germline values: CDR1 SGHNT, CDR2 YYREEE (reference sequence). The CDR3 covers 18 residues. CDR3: CANSRSGQGALTGYEQYF. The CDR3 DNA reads TGTGCCAACAGCCGGTCGGGACAGGGGGCTTTGACTGGTTACGAGCAGTACTTC.

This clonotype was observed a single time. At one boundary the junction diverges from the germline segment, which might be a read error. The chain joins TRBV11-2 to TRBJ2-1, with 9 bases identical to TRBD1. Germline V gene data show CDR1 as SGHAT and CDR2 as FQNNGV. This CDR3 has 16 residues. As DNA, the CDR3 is TGTGCTAGCAGCTTAGAGGAGACAGGGGGTTATAATGAGCAGTTCTTC. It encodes CASSLEETGGYNEQFF. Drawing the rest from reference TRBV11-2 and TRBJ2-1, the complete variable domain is EAGVAQSPRYKIIEKRQSVAFWCNPISGHATLYWYQQILGQGPKLLIQFQNNGVVDDSQLPKDRFSAERLKGVDSTLKIQPAKLEDSAVYLCASSLEETGGYNEQFFGPGTRLTVL.

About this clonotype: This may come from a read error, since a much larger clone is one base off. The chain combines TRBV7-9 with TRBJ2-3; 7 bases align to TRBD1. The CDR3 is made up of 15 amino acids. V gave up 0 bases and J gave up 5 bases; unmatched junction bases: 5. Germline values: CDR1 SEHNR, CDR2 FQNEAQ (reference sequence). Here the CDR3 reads CASSLAEGAIDTQYF. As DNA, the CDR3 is TGTGCCAGCAGCTTAGCTGAGGGGGCGATAGATACGCAGTATTTT.

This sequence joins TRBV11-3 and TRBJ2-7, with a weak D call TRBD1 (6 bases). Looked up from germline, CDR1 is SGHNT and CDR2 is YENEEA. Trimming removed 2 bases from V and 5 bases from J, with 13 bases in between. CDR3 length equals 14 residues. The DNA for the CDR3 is TGTGCCAGCAGCTTACAGGGGCTGGGTGACGAGCAGTACTTC. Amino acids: CASSLQGLGDEQYF.

The chain's CDR3 is CASSSSGAETQYF. CDR3 DNA sequence: TGTGCCAGCAGCTCTAGCGGGGCGGAGACCCAGTACTTC. The gene calls are TRBV7-6 and TRBJ2-5; 9 bases are shared with TRBD2. CDR1 and CDR2 (germline): SGHVS, FNYEAQ. This CDR3 is 13 amino acids long. J lost 5 bases, V lost 4 bases, and 2 bases had no gene match. The whole variable domain, remainder taken from reference TRBV7-6 and TRBJ2-5, is GAGVSQSPRYKVTKRGQDVALRCDPISGHVSLYWYRQALGQGPEFLTYFNYEAQQDKSGLPNDRFSAERPEGSISTLTIQRTEQRDSAMYRCASSSSGAETQYFGPGTRLLVL.

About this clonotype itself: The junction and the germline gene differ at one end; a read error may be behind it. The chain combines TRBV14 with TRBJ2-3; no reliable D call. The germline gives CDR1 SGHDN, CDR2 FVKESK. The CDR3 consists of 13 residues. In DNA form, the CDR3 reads TGTGCCAGCAGCCAAGGCCTCACAGCTACGCAGTATTTT. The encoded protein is CASSQGLTATQYF.

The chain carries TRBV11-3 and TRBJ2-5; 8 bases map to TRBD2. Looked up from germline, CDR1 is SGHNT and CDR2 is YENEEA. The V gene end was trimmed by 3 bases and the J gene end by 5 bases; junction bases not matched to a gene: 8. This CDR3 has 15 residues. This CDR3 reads CASSFDAGGGETQYF. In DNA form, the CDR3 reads TGTGCCAGCAGCTTCGACGCGGGGGGCGGGGAGACCCAGTACTTC.

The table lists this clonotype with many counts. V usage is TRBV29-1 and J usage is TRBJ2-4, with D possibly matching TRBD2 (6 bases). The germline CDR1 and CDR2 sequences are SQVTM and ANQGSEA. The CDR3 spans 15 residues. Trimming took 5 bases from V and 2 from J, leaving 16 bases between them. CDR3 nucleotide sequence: TGCAGCGTTCTGGTCCGGGACTTATCCAAAAACATTCAGTACTTC. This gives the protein CSVLVRDLSKNIQYF.

The CDR3 nucleotides read TGCAGTTCCATAAAGCGGGGCTCAGCCAAAAACATTCAGTACTTC. Amino acid sequence: CSSIKRGSAKNIQYF. The rearrangement links TRBV20-1 to TRBJ2-4; 7 bases agree with TRBD2. This CDR3 is 15 amino acids long. Germline CDR1 and CDR2: DFQATT and SNEGSKA (reference sequence). The trim removed 8 bases at V and 0 bases at J, leaving 10 bases unmatched.

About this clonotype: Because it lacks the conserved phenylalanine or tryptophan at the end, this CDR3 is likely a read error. DNA of the CDR3: TGTGCCAGCGGCCCGCTCTCAGGGGGCACGGATACGCAGTATATT. It specifies CASGPLSGGTDTQYI. The chain carries TRBV11-2 and TRBJ2-3, with 8 bases that match TRBD1. This CDR3 is 15 amino acids long. The V gene's germline CDR1 is SGHAT and CDR2 FQNNGV.

The CDR3 sequence is CSARGKVEYQPQHF. The CDR3 nucleotides are TGCAGTGCTAGAGGCAAGGTAGAATACCAGCCCCAGCATTTT. The chain carries TRBV20-1 and TRBJ1-5, with D unresolved. The CDR3 has 14 amino acids. With 1 base removed from V and 7 bases from J, the gap between germline ends came to 14 bases. Germline-derived CDR1 and CDR2 are DFQATT and SNEGSKA (reference sequence).

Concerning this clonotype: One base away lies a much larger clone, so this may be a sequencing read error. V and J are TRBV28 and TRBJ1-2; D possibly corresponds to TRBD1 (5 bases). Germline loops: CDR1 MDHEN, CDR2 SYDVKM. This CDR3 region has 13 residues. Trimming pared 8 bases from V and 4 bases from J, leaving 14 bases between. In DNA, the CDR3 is TGTGCCAGCGGCCAGGGAGGCGGCTATGGCTACACCTTC. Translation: CASGQGGGYGYTF.

This CDR3 reads CASSDEGNYEQYF. Written as DNA, the CDR3 is TGTGCCAGCAGTGACGAGGGTAACTACGAGCAGTACTTC. This chain links TRBV25-1 with TRBJ2-7; D is perhaps TRBD2 (5 bases). V lost 3 bases, J lost 3 bases, and 9 bases lay in between. The CDR3 sequence is 13 residues long. The germline gives CDR1 MGHDK, CDR2 SYGVNS.

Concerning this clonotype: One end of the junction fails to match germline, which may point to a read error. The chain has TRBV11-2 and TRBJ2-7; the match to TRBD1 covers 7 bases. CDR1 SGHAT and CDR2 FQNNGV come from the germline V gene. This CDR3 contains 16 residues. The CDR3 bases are TGTGCCGGCAGTTACTCCCGTGACAGGGAGTGGAACGAGCAGTACTTC. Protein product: CAGSYSRDREWNEQYF.

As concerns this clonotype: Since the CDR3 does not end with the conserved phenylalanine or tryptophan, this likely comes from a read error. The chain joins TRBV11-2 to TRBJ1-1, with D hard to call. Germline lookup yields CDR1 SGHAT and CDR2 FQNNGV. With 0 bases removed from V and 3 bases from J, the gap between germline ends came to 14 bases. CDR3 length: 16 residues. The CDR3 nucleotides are TGTGCCAGCAGCTTAGAGTCAGGCCTTTCGGACACTGAAGCTTTCTCT. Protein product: CASSLESGLSDTEAFS.

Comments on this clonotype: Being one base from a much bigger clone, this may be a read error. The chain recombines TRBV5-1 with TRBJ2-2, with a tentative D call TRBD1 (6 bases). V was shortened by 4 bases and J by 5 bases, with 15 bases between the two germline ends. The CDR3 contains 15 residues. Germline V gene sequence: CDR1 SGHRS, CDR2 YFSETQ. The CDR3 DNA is TGCGCCAGCAGCACGGGACAAAGGAAAACCGGGGAGCTGTTTTTT. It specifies CASSTGQRKTGELFF.

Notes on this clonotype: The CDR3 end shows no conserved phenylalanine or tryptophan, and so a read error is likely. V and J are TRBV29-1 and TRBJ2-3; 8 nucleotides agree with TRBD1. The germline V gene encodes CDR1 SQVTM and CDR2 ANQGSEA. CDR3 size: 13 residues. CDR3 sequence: CNAQGASTDTQYL. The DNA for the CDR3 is TGCAACGCTCAGGGGGCTAGCACGGATACGCAGTATCTT.

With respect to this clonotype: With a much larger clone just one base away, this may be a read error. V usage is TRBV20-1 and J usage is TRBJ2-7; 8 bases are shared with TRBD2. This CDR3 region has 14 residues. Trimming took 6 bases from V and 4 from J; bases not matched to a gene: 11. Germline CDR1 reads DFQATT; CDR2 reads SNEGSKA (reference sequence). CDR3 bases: TGCAGTGCCCACCCTATAGCGGGACTATACGAGCAGTACTTC. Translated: CSAHPIAGLYEQYF.

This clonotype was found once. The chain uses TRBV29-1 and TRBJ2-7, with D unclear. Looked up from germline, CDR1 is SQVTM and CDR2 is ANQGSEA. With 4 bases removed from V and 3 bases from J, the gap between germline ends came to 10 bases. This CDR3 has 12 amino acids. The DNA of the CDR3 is TGCAGCGTTGCCGCCAGGAACTACGAGCAGTACTTC. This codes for CSVAARNYEQYF.

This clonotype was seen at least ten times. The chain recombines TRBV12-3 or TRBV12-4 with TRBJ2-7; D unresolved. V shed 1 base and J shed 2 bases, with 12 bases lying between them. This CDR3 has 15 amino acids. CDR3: CASSLEIADPYEQYF. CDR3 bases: TGTGCCAGCAGTTTAGAGATCGCGGACCCCTACGAGCAGTACTTC.

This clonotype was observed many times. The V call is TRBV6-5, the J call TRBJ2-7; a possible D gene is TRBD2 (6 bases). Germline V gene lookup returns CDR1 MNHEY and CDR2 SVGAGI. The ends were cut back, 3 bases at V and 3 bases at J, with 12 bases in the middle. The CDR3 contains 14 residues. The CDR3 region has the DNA TGTGCCAGCAGTTATGGCGGGACCTACTACGAGCAGTACTTC. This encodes CASSYGGTYYEQYF.

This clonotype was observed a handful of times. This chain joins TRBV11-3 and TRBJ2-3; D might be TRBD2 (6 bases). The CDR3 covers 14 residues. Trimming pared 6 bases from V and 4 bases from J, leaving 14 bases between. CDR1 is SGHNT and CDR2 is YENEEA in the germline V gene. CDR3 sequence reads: CASRMGLPSDTQYF. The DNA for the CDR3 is TGTGCCAGCAGGATGGGACTCCCCTCAGATACGCAGTATTTT.

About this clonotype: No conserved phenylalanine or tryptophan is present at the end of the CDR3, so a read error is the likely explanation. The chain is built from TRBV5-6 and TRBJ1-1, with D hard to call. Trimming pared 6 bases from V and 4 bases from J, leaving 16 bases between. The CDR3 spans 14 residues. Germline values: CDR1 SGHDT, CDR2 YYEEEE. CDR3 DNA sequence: TGTGCCAGCATCTGGCGGGCCACAAGCACTGAAGCTTTCCTT. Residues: CASIWRATSTEAFL.

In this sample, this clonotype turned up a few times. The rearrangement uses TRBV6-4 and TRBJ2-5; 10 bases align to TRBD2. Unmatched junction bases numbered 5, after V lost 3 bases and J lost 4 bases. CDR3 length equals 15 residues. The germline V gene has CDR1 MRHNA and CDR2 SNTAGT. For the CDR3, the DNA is TGTGCCAGCAGTGAGCAAGCGGGAGGGCTAGAGACCCAGTACTTC. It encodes CASSEQAGGLETQYF.

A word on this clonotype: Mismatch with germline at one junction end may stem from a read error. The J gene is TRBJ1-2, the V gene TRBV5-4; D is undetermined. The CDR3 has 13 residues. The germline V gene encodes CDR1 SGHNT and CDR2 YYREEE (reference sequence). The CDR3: CVSSLAGKGDYTF. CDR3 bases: TGTGTCAGCAGCTTGGCGGGGAAAGGTGATTACACCTTC.

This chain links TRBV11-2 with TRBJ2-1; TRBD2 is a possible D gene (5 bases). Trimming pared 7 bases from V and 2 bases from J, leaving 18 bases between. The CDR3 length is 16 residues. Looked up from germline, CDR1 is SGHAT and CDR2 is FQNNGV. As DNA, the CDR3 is TGTGCCAGCAACTTGGATAGGACTGGCACCTACAATGAGCAGTTCTTC. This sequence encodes CASNLDRTGTYNEQFF.